A selection of T cell receptor beta chains follows, all from one sample in a study of T cell clonotyping in hematopoietic cell transplantation. Sequenced by immunoSEQ multiplex PCR; TCRdb stores in-frame clones only, minus some. This table holds 14,000 or so clones, approximately 97% found once. Sequenced material: peripheral blood mononuclear cells, taken 30 days after allogeneic stem cell transplant. These receptors were collected from a female patient aged 50-59 years who had an allogeneic stem cell transplant from an unrelated donor, so T cells may come from the graft donor. Some clones in this sample may be carry-over from other donors' samples. Each CDR3 is given with its conserved first and last residue. D genes are given only for firm matches. The size entry is marked missing in some rows and otherwise reads once, few, many or a size class.

>TRBJ2-3|TRBV6-4|TRBD2|NA
CASSDLAGADTQYF
TGTGCCAGCAGTGATTTAGCGGGGGCAGATACGCAGTATTTT
>TRBJ1-2|TRBV6-5|TRBD1|NA
CASRDRVWGYGYTF
TGTGCCAGCAGGGACAGGGTGTGGGGCTATGGCTACACCTTC
>TRBJ1-2|TRBV6-5|NA|NA
CASSPDRSRGYTF
TGTGCCAGCAGTCCCGACAGGTCTAGGGGCTACACCTTC
>TRBJ1-5|TRBV6-6|NA|NA
CASSVAVGNQPQHF
TGTGCCAGCAGCGTAGCAGTTGGCAATCAGCCCCAGCATTTT
>TRBJ1-1|TRBV20-1|NA|NA
CSAQSGSKAFF
TGCAGTGCGCAATCCGGGTCTAAAGCTTTCTTT
>TRBJ1-1|TRBV30|NA|NA
CAWTNRVYPEAFF
TGTGCCTGGACCAACAGGGTTTACCCTGAAGCTTTCTTT
>TRBJ2-7|TRBV28|TRBD2|NA
CASSPGTSGGARGYF
TGTGCCAGCAGCCCTGGGACTAGCGGAGGTGCGAGGGGATACTTC
>TRBJ1-4|TRBV7-2|NA|NA
CASSFQRQSEKLFF
TGTGCCAGCAGCTTTCAGCGGCAGAGCGAAAAACTGTTTTTT
>TRBJ1-1|TRBV29-1|TRBD1|NA
CSVGTGTLNTEAFF
TGCAGCGTGGGGACAGGGACGCTGAACACTGAAGCTTTCTTT
>TRBJ1-3|TRBV14|TRBD1|NA
CASSQGSSTGENTIYF
TGTGCCAGCAGCCAAGGGAGTTCGACAGGGGAAAACACCATATATTTT
>TRBJ2-5|TRBV27|NA|NA
CASSLYQLGETQYF
TGTGCCAGCAGTTTATACCAGTTAGGGGAGACCCAGTACTTC
>TRBJ2-1|TRBV12-5|NA|once
CASGFGARHNEQFF
TGTGCTAGTGGTTTTGGGGCTCGCCACAATGAGCAGTTCTTC
>TRBJ2-5|TRBV29-1|TRBD2|NA
CSVLTSGRETQYF
TGCAGCGTCCTGACTAGCGGGAGGGAGACCCAGTACTTC
>TRBJ2-3|TRBV5-1|NA|NA
CASSLGGMTDTQYF
TGCGCCAGCAGCTTGGGTGGGATGACAGATACGCAGTATTTT
>TRBJ2-1|TRBV4-2|NA|NA
CASSQDGSDYNEQFF
TGTGCCAGCAGCCAAGATGGATCGGATTACAATGAGCAGTTCTTC
>TRBJ1-3|TRBV5-5|NA|NA
CASSFGGAGGNTIYF
TGTGCCAGCAGCTTCGGGGGCGCTGGCGGAAACACCATATATTTT
>TRBJ2-2|TRBV7-9|NA|NA
CASSLQGTGELFF
TGTGCCAGCAGCTTACAGGGTACCGGGGAGCTGTTTTTT
>TRBJ1-2|TRBV7-2|TRBD1|NA
CASSKSSTGALFYGYTF
TGTGCCAGCAGCAAGAGCTCGACAGGGGCGTTATTTTATGGCTACACCTTC
>TRBJ2-1|TRBV27|TRBD2|NA
CASSPYRRLAIRTSGMSNEQFF
TGTGCCAGCAGCCCATACCGAAGGCTCGCAATACGGACTAGCGGGATGTCCAATGAGCAGTTCTTC
>TRBJ1-1|TRBV20-1|NA|NA
CSAELNTEAFF
TGCAGTGCTGAGTTGAACACTGAAGCTTTCTTT
>TRBJ2-4|TRBV11-2|NA|NA
CASSSGGTILAKNIQYF
TGTGCCAGCAGCTCCGGAGGGACGATACTAGCCAAAAACATTCAGTACTTC
>TRBJ1-6|TRBV5-4|NA|NA
CASSLDRVYNSPLHF
TGTGCCAGCAGCTTGGACAGGGTTTATAATTCACCCCTCCACTTT
>TRBJ2-4|TRBV5-1|TRBD2|once
CASSFAGGPENIQYF
TGCGCCAGCAGCTTCGCGGGGGGGCCGGAAAACATTCAGTACTTC
>TRBJ2-7|TRBV20-1|NA|NA
CSARGPVEQYF
TGCAGTGCTAGAGGGCCGGTGGAGCAGTACTTC
>TRBJ2-3|TRBV7-2|NA|NA
CASSGGLFTYTQYF
TGTGCCAGCAGCGGAGGACTTTTCACATATACGCAGTATTTT
>TRBJ2-7|TRBV7-2|NA|NA
CASSSPGVRGEQYF
TGTGCCAGCAGCTCACCAGGGGTTCGAGGGGAGCAGTACTTC
>TRBJ1-5|TRBV2|NA|NA
CASSEAVGRSYSNQPQHF
TGTGCCAGCAGTGAAGCGGTCGGCAGGTCCTATAGCAATCAGCCCCAGCATTTT
>TRBJ1-6|TRBV5-1|NA|NA
CASSEPAGTLHF
TGCGCCAGCAGCGAACCCGCCGGCACCCTCCACTTT
>TRBJ2-5|TRBV7-6|NA|NA
CASSLAGSQETQYF
TGTGCCAGCAGCTTAGCAGGGAGCCAAGAGACCCAGTACTTC
>TRBJ1-2|TRBV19|TRBD1|NA
CASSTRTGAVYGYTF
TGTGCCAGTAGTACCCGGACAGGGGCGGTCTATGGCTACACCTTC
>TRBJ1-4|TRBV7-9|NA|NA
CASSLGMGGIGKEKLFF
TGTGCCAGCAGCTTAGGAATGGGCGGGATCGGGAAGGAAAAACTGTTTTTT
>TRBJ2-7|TRBV5-1|TRBD1|NA
CASSSYRGDSYEQYF
TGCGCCAGCAGCTCCTACAGGGGGGACTCCTACGAGCAGTACTTC
>TRBJ2-5|TRBV19|NA|NA
CASATYGSEETQYF
TGTGCCAGTGCTACCTACGGATCGGAAGAGACCCAGTACTTC
>TRBJ1-4|TRBV27|NA|NA
CASSLPSGSEPPATNEKLFF
TGTGCCAGCAGTCTCCCTTCGGGGAGTGAGCCCCCTGCAACTAATGAAAAACTGTTTTTT
>TRBJ1-6|TRBV7-9|TRBD1|NA
CASSLVGTASQFTLHF
TGTGCCAGCAGCTTAGTGGGGACAGCGTCCCAATTCACCCTCCACTTT
>TRBJ1-2|TRBV6-1|NA|once
CASSEGDGALSYGYTF
TGTGCCAGCAGTGAAGGTGACGGGGCCCTATCGTATGGCTACACCTTC
>TRBJ2-3|TRBV5-1|TRBD1|NA
CASSSQGYTDTQYF
TGCGCCAGCAGCTCACAGGGGTACACAGATACGCAGTATTTT
>TRBJ2-7|TRBV7-2|TRBD2|NA
CASSTARGGEYF
TGTGCCAGCAGCACCGCCCGCGGGGGAGAGTACTTC
>TRBJ1-6|TRBV21-1|NA|once
CASSMAGSSYNSPLHF
TGTGCCAGCAGCATGGCAGGGAGCTCCTATAATTCACCCCTCCACTTT
>TRBJ2-3|TRBV6-5|TRBD2|NA
CASMRGAGRDTQYF
TGTGCCAGCATGCGGGGGGCCGGCCGCGATACGCAGTATTTT
>TRBJ2-5|TRBV2|NA|once
CASSRRTQYF
TGTGCCAGCAGCCGCAGGACCCAGTACTTC
>TRBJ1-2|TRBV30|NA|NA
CALVSSGYGYTF
TGTGCCTTGGTGAGTTCGGGCTATGGCTACACCTTC
>TRBJ1-5|TRBV6-1|NA|NA
CASSEEGLVRPQHF
TGTGCCAGCAGTGAGGAGGGGTTGGTGCGGCCCCAGCATTTT
>TRBJ2-3|TRBV6-4|TRBD2|NA
CASSDSSSGGADTQYF
TGTGCCAGCAGTGACTCGTCGAGCGGGGGGGCAGATACGCAGTATTTT
>TRBJ1-2|TRBV5-1|NA|NA
CASSLALEQGGYGYTF
TGCGCCAGCAGCTTGGCATTGGAACAGGGCGGGTATGGCTACACCTTC
>TRBJ1-1|TRBV9|NA|NA
CASSVGTWPEAFF
TGTGCCAGCAGCGTCGGGACTTGGCCTGAAGCTTTCTTT
>TRBJ1-2|TRBV6-5|NA|NA
CASSTRVQAHYGYTF
TGTGCCAGCAGCACCCGGGTCCAAGCCCACTATGGCTACACCTTC
>TRBJ1-1|TRBV27|NA|NA
CASSLSPGTTVTEAFF
TGTGCCAGCAGTTTATCCCCCGGGACAACTGTCACTGAAGCTTTCTTT